Presented here are 7 T cell receptor beta chains from one specimen sequenced in a study of CD8+CD57+ T cells in acquired aplastic anemia. Both TCR beta VDJ combination and CDR3 sequence profiling were carried out. Genomic DNA was the template for this profiling. TCRdb re-analysed the reads in MiXCR, keeping a single row per CDR3 protein. The sample lists around 170,000 distinct CDR3 sequences, less than 55% seen once, with about 2.9% in the top ten. The sample comprised sorted CD4+, CD8+, or CD8+CD57+ T cells (not recorded which) from PBMCs. The origin of the receptors is a human donor in good health.

As regards this clonotype: A much larger clonotype is one base distant, so this may be a read error. The chain uses TRBV12-3 or TRBV12-4 and TRBJ2-7; 7 bases are shared with TRBD2. This CDR3 comprises 15 residues. CDR3 sequence reads: CACSLVPATSNEQYF. In DNA form, the CDR3 reads TGTGCCTGCAGTTTAGTTCCTGCGACTAGCAACGAGCAGTACTTC.

The chain links TRBV5-1 to TRBJ2-7; D assignment may be TRBD1 or TRBD2 (5 bases each). The germline V gene has CDR1 SGHRS and CDR2 YFSETQ. V lost 0 bases to trimming and J lost 2 bases, with 12 bases between them. The CDR3 spans 15 residues. CDR3 DNA: TGCGCCAGCAGCTTGGCCCTGGGGGTTCCCTACGAGCAGTACTTC. It specifies CASSLALGVPYEQYF.

Note on this clonotype: A read error may account for a junction end that differs from germline. In DNA form, the CDR3 reads TGCAGTGCGAGAGACCTGCGGGGGGGTTTGGACGAGCAGTACTTC. Amino acids: CSARDLRGGLDEQYF. The chain uses TRBV20-1 and TRBJ2-7; TRBD2 agrees at 9 bases. The CDR3 is 15 amino acids. The germline V gene has CDR1 DFQATT and CDR2 SNEGSKA (reference sequence).

This clonotype was seen only a few times. The chain employs TRBV20-1 and TRBJ2-1; the D gene is possibly TRBD2 (5 bases). CDR3 size: 9 residues. Per the germline V gene, CDR1 is DFQATT and CDR2 is SNEGSKA (reference sequence). The chain's CDR3 is CRPGDEQFF. The CDR3 coding sequence is TGCAGGCCCGGGGATGAGCAGTTCTTC.

The table lists this clonotype with many counts. The chain has TRBV20-1 and TRBJ1-4; D ambiguous. CDR1 DFQATT and CDR2 SNEGSKA come from the germline V gene (reference sequence). V was cut by 1 base and J by 4 bases, with 4 bases left in between. The CDR3 has 12 residues. In DNA, the CDR3 is TGCAGTGCTAGAGCGGGTAATGAAAAACTGTTTTTT. Translating gives CSARAGNEKLFF.

This clonotype was seen at least ten times. At one end the junction does not follow the germline gene, possibly because of a read error. The chain carries TRBV5-1 and TRBJ1-6; D is possibly TRBD1 (6 bases). Germline assignment: CDR1 SGHRS and CDR2 YFSETQ. There are 13 residues in the CDR3. The CDR3 protein is CASRDSDNSPLHF. The DNA for the CDR3 is TGCGCCAGCAGGGACAGTGATAACTCACCCCTCCACTTT.

This clonotype was seen only a few times. CDR3 region: CASSIPQGAGQPQHF. As DNA, the CDR3 is TGTGCCAGTAGTATACCCCAGGGGGCCGGGCAGCCCCAGCATTTT. The chain employs TRBV19 and TRBJ1-5; the match to TRBD1 covers 8 bases. V was pared by 2 bases and J by 7 bases, with 7 bases of the junction left unmatched. The length of the CDR3 is 15 residues. Per the germline V gene, CDR1 is LNHDA and CDR2 is SQIVND (reference sequence).